Below are 29 T cell receptor beta chains sequenced from a single sample in a study of radiotherapy plus CTLA-4 blockade in lung cancer. Sequencing was performed with immunoSEQ multiplex PCR; in TCRdb, only in-frame clones are kept and a portion is missing. The sample lists 50,000 or so clones; around 85% were seen once. Sample: peripheral blood, taken from a patient treated with radiotherapy plus ipilimumab. These receptors were taken from a human donor with non-small cell lung cancer who had a partial response to radiotherapy plus ipilimumab.

This clone was found once. The V and J genes are TRBV5-1 and TRBJ2-5, with a weak D call TRBD2 (5 bases). The last part of the DNA fits TRBJ2-7 better; the J call may be wrong. The CDR3 totals 16 residues. CDR1 is SGHRS, CDR2 YFSETQ, per germline. DNA of the CDR3: TGCGCCAGCAGCTTGGCCGGAGCCGGGGTCTCCTACGAGCAGTACTTC. Translating gives CASSLAGAGVSYEQYF.

The rearrangement uses TRBV27 and TRBJ2-7; the match to TRBD1 covers 9 bases. In germline, CDR1 is MNHEY, CDR2 SMNVEV (reference sequence). This CDR3 spans 15 amino acids. With V trimmed by 4 bases and J by 2 bases, 6 bases remained unmatched. For the CDR3, the DNA is TGTGCCAGCAGTTCACCCGGGACAGGGCCCTACGAGCAGTACTTC. It translates to CASSSPGTGPYEQYF.

The V and J genes are TRBV9 and TRBJ1-2; tentatively, D is TRBD1 (6 bases). This CDR3 has 15 residues. Trimming stripped 3 bases from V and 6 bases from J, with 18 bases between. Germline CDR1 is SGDLS and CDR2 is YYNGEE. Written as DNA, the CDR3 is TGTGCCAGCAGCGCTCCGGGGGGGGCGCTTAATGGCTACACCTTC. Encoded protein: CASSAPGGALNGYTF.

The V and J genes are TRBV28 and TRBJ1-1; no clear D. The V end lost 2 bases, the J end lost 4 bases, and 11 bases lay between the germline ends. This CDR3 region has 14 residues. CDR1 and CDR2 (germline): MDHEN, SYDVKM. DNA for the CDR3: TGTGCCAGCAGTTTAAGTCGGGGAGGCACTGAAGCTTTCTTT. Its protein product is CASSLSRGGTEAFF.

The CDR3 region has the DNA TGTGCCAGCTCGCACGGACAGGGGAAAAACATTCAGTACTTC. As protein: CASSHGQGKNIQYF. The chain has TRBV18 and TRBJ2-4; 9 bases align to TRBD1. CDR1 and CDR2 from the germline V gene are KGHSH and LQKENI. The junction had 4 bases not matched to a gene; V was cut back by 6 bases and J by 4 bases. This CDR3 has 14 residues.

V usage is TRBV27 and J usage is TRBJ1-2, with TRBD1 as a possible D gene (5 bases). Trimming left V 9 bases short and J 7 bases short, with 27 bases between. The CDR3 loop spans 16 amino acids. The germline gives CDR1 MNHEY, CDR2 SMNVEV (reference sequence). The CDR3 spells CASFPVGGRVGGGYTF. In DNA form, the CDR3 reads TGTGCCAGTTTCCCAGTCGGGGGAAGGGTCGGGGGTGGCTACACCTTC.

The chain links TRBV5-1 to TRBJ1-6; TRBD1 aligns across 10 bases. The CDR3 sequence is 16 residues long. Germline V gene data show CDR1 as SGHRS and CDR2 as YFSETQ. V gave up 4 bases and J gave up 10 bases; unmatched junction bases: 11. The CDR3 region is CASSPRTGGAGSPLHF. Here the CDR3 DNA reads TGCGCCAGCAGCCCGAGGACAGGGGGAGCGGGATCACCCCTCCACTTT.

The V and J genes are TRBV5-6 and TRBJ2-3, with D unresolved. The CDR3 extends over 14 amino acids. Germline CDR1 reads SGHDT; CDR2 reads YYEEEE. Deletions cut 1 base from V and 4 bases from J, with 10 bases between. This chain's CDR3 is CASSLSSRADTQYF. CDR3 nucleotide sequence: TGTGCCAGCAGCTTGAGCTCCCGAGCAGATACGCAGTATTTT.

V gene TRBV7-9 combines with J gene TRBJ1-1; unclear D gene. Trimming left V 1 base short and J 5 bases short, with 8 bases between. Germline V gene data show CDR1 as SEHNR and CDR2 as FQNEAQ (reference sequence). The CDR3 is 13 amino acids. For the CDR3, the DNA is TGTGCCAGCAGCTTAGATGCGAGAACTGAAGCTTTCTTT. Translating gives CASSLDARTEAFF.

The rearrangement links TRBV2 to TRBJ1-2; 10 bases match TRBD1. The germline CDR1 and CDR2 sequences are SNHLY and FYNNEI. Losses at the gene ends were 5 bases for V and 7 bases for J; bases not matched to a gene: 7. This CDR3 has 14 residues. The CDR3 DNA reads TGTGCCAGCAGTTCCGACAGGGGGCGGGTTGGCTACACCTTC. Translation gives CASSSDRGRVGYTF.

V is TRBV11-2 and J is TRBJ2-7; maybe TRBD2 (5 bases). Germline V CDR1 and CDR2: SGHAT, FQNNGV. V lost 1 base, J lost 3 bases, and 10 bases lay in between. The CDR3 is 14 residues long. CDR3 sequence reads: CASSLGVALYEQYF. Written as DNA, the CDR3 is TGTGCCAGCAGCTTAGGAGTAGCGCTCTACGAGCAGTACTTC.

The chain recombines TRBV5-6 with TRBJ2-3; TRBD2 aligns across 8 bases. Germline lookup yields CDR1 SGHDT and CDR2 YYEEEE. The CDR3 loop spans 14 amino acids. J was trimmed by 4 bases and V by 4 bases; bases with no gene match: 5. The CDR3 is CASSPPGGADTQYF. The DNA of the CDR3 is TGTGCCAGCAGCCCCCCCGGGGGGGCAGATACGCAGTATTTT.

The chain links TRBV9 to TRBJ2-3; 11 bases line up with TRBD2. The CDR3 contains 20 residues. Per the germline V gene, CDR1 is SGDLS and CDR2 is YYNGEE. The ends lost 3 bases at V and 3 bases at J; junction bases unmatched: 18. The CDR3 coding sequence is TGTGCCAGCAGCGAAACGACTAGCGGGGATTTTTTTTTGGGAACAGATACGCAGTATTTT. It translates to CASSETTSGDFFLGTDTQYF.

This clone was counted between two and nine times. The rearrangement links TRBV2 to TRBJ1-2; D unclear. The CDR3 runs 13 residues. The V and J ends lost 3 bases and 1 base respectively, with 6 bases between them. Germline CDR1 and CDR2: SNHLY and FYNNEI. The CDR3 region has the DNA TGTGCCAGCAGTGAGGTCGGTAACTATGGCTACACCTTC. Protein product: CASSEVGNYGYTF.

This clone showed up just once. Here the CDR3 DNA reads TGTGCCAGCAGTGCCATAGACAGGGGAGTAGAAGCTTTCTTT. It specifies CASSAIDRGVEAFF. The chain joins TRBV6-5 to TRBJ1-1; the match to TRBD1 covers 8 bases. The CDR3 has 14 amino acids. Germline assignment: CDR1 MNHEY and CDR2 SVGAGI. V lost 5 bases and J lost 8; bases outside the gene matches: 10.

This clone has a handful of counts. The chain recombines TRBV23-1 with TRBJ2-7; 8 bases fit TRBD1. TRBV23-1 is sorted into the ORF group, with uncertain function. The CDR3 runs to 15 residues. Trimming cost V 0 bases and J 3 bases; bases outside gene matches: 4. Here the CDR3 reads CASSQSETGDYEQYF. The CDR3 region has the DNA TGCGCCAGCAGTCAATCCGAGACAGGGGACTACGAGCAGTACTTC.

This clone was seen a few times. V and J are TRBV4-3 and TRBJ1-4; 7 bases match TRBD1. Germline-derived CDR1 and CDR2 are LGHNA and YSLEER. This CDR3 contains 15 residues. V trimming: 4 bases; J trimming: 4 bases; junction bases outside the gene matches: 6. The CDR3 nucleotides are TGCGCCAGCAGCCGTACAGGGGCTGATAATGAAAAACTGTTTTTT. Its protein product is CASSRTGADNEKLFF.

The chain employs TRBV18 and TRBJ2-5, with D possibly matching TRBD2 (7 bases). With the DNA end fitting TRBJ2-7 better, the J assignment may be wrong. This CDR3 contains 14 residues. CDR1 and CDR2 (germline): KGHSH, LQKENI. The CDR3 coding sequence is TGTGCCAGCTCACCCGGCGGGGGCCCCTACGAGCAGTACTTC. Amino acids: CASSPGGGPYEQYF.

This chain joins TRBV11-2 and TRBJ2-7, with D possibly TRBD2 on 5 matching bases. V lost 5 bases and J 2 bases, leaving 25 bases between the germline ends. This CDR3 is 18 amino acids long. The germline V gene encodes CDR1 SGHAT and CDR2 FQNNGV. The CDR3 protein is CASSPLGRSRGRPYEQYF. The CDR3 coding sequence is TGTGCCAGCAGCCCCCTCGGGCGGAGCAGAGGGAGACCCTACGAGCAGTACTTC. The full variable domain, rest sourced from reference TRBV11-2 and TRBJ2-7, is EAGVAQSPRYKIIEKRQSVAFWCNPISGHATLYWYQQILGQGPKLLIQFQNNGVVDDSQLPKDRFSAERLKGVDSTLKIQPAKLEDSAVYLCASSPLGRSRGRPYEQYFGPGTRLTVT.

The rearrangement uses TRBV5-4 and TRBJ2-5, with 16 bases matching TRBD2. Germline CDR1 reads SGHNT; CDR2 reads YYREEE (reference sequence). The CDR3 is 17 residues long. The trim removed 4 bases at V and 3 bases at J, leaving 6 bases unmatched. CDR3 region: CASSEGLAGGHEETQYF. In nucleotides, the CDR3 is TGTGCCAGCAGCGAGGGACTAGCGGGGGGGCACGAAGAGACCCAGTACTTC.

The CDR3 bases are TGTGCCAGCAGTCCCGACCCATACAGGGGCTACACCTTC. This codes for CASSPDPYRGYTF. This chain joins TRBV28 and TRBJ1-2, with TRBD1 as a possible D gene (5 bases). With 5 bases removed from V and 8 bases from J, the gap between germline ends came to 15 bases. CDR3 length: 13 amino acids. CDR1 and CDR2 (germline): MDHEN, SYDVKM.

This chain connects TRBV9 to TRBJ1-5, with D tentatively TRBD1 (6 bases). Germline V gives CDR1 SGDLS, CDR2 YYNGEE. CDR3 length equals 16 residues. V gave up 4 bases and J gave up 6 bases, with 20 bases separating them. The CDR3 is CASSLDFGGLSQPQHF. CDR3 sequence (DNA): TGTGCCAGCAGCTTAGATTTTGGGGGCTTAAGTCAGCCCCAGCATTTT. The entire variable domain, with the rest obtained from reference TRBV9 and TRBJ1-5, is as follows: DSGVTQTPKHLITATGQRVTLRCSPRSGDLSVYWYQQSLDQGLQFLIQYYNGEERAKGNILERFSAQQFPDLHSELNLSSLELGDSALYFCASSLDFGGLSQPQHFGDGTRLSIL.

This clone has just a few counts. V usage is TRBV13 and J usage is TRBJ2-5; maybe TRBD1 (6 bases). CDR3 length: 13 residues. Trimming pared 2 bases from V and 4 bases from J, leaving 8 bases between. CDR1 is PRHDT and CDR2 is FYEKMQ in the germline V gene (reference sequence). The CDR3 region has the DNA TGTGCCAGCAGCTTATGGGGGCTAGAGACCCAGTACTTC. Amino acid sequence: CASSLWGLETQYF.

V gene TRBV19 combines with J gene TRBJ2-5; 10 positions agree with TRBD2. The CDR3 covers 15 residues. V gave up 2 bases and J gave up 2 bases; unmatched junction bases: 2. CDR1 LNHDA and CDR2 SQIVND come from the germline V gene (reference sequence). CDR3 DNA sequence: TGTGCCAGTAGTATAAAAGCGGGGGGGCAAGAGACCCAGTACTTC. Protein product: CASSIKAGGQETQYF. The full variable domain, with the rest looked up from reference TRBV19 and TRBJ2-5, is DGGITQSPKYLFRKEGQNVTLSCEQNLNHDAMYWYRQDPGQGLRLIYYSQIVNDFQKGDIAEGYSVSREKKESFPLTVTSAQKNPTAFYLCASSIKAGGQETQYFGPGTRLLVL.

This clone has only a few counts. The chain links TRBV11-2 to TRBJ1-4, with 9 bases lining up with TRBD1. The V gene's germline CDR1 is SGHAT and CDR2 FQNNGV. J gave up 8 bases and V 1 base, and 8 bases lay outside the gene matches. The CDR3 contains 16 residues. CDR3 sequence reads: CASSLAGTGIVEKLFF. The CDR3 bases are TGTGCCAGCAGCTTAGCCGGGACAGGGATCGTCGAAAAACTGTTTTTT. Complete variable domain (other parts from reference TRBV11-2 and TRBJ1-4): EAGVAQSPRYKIIEKRQSVAFWCNPISGHATLYWYQQILGQGPKLLIQFQNNGVVDDSQLPKDRFSAERLKGVDSTLKIQPAKLEDSAVYLCASSLAGTGIVEKLFFGSGTQLSVL.

The chain employs TRBV30 and TRBJ2-7, with D tentatively TRBD1 (5 bases). The CDR3 sequence is 14 residues long. The germline CDR1 and CDR2 sequences are GTSNPN and SVGIG (reference sequence). Between the trimmed V and J ends, which lost 3 bases and 0 bases, there was a span of 12 bases. CDR3 nucleotide sequence: TGTGCCTGGAGGCCAGGGATTGGCTCCTACGAGCAGTACTTC. Translated, it gives CAWRPGIGSYEQYF.

This chain joins TRBV6-5 and TRBJ2-7; 7 bases match TRBD1. The V and J ends lost 5 bases and 3 bases, in that order; junction bases with no gene match: 7. The germline CDR1 and CDR2 sequences are MNHEY and SVGAGI. The CDR3 has 14 amino acids. The CDR3 sequence is CASSVGQWVYEQYF. Here the CDR3 DNA reads TGTGCCAGCAGTGTGGGACAGTGGGTCTACGAGCAGTACTTC.

The chain uses TRBV28 and TRBJ2-1, with D maybe TRBD2 (6 bases). Looked up from germline, CDR1 is MDHEN and CDR2 is SYDVKM. This CDR3 comprises 16 residues. Trimming removed 3 bases at V and 3 bases at J, with 15 bases between. CDR3 sequence (DNA): TGTGCCAGCAGTTTCGCGGGGAATCGCCTCTACAATGAGCAGTTCTTC. It is translated as CASSFAGNRLYNEQFF.

The CDR3 here is CASSPWGVQPQHF. CDR3 nucleotides: TGCGCCAGCAGCCCGTGGGGAGTTCAGCCCCAGCATTTT. J is TRBJ1-5 and V is TRBV4-1; D gene ambiguous. The germline CDR1 and CDR2 sequences are MGHRA and YSYEKL. This CDR3 spans 13 amino acids. V was pared by 4 bases and J by 6 bases, with 10 bases between.